This TCR beta chain was sequenced for a study of T-cell memory formation after mild COVID-19. Notes on the study in general: Clones shrinking from day 15 to 85 showed even CD4/CD8 mixes; later expanders tilted CD4+. CD4+ contracting clones were mainly CM and EM; CD8+ ones, EMRA.

V was shortened by 1 base and J by 5 bases, with 11 bases between the two germline ends. There are 14 residues in the CDR3. Germline V gene data show CDR1 as KGHSH and CDR2 as LQKENI. Of note for this clonotype: Its antigen is still unknown.

With constant-segment primers, 5'RACE yielded cDNA libraries of TCR alpha and TCR beta that carried sample barcodes and UMIs. In TCRdb, the 5' RACE reads were re-called with MiXCR into one record per CDR3 protein. The top ten clones hold less than 4% of a sample with around 200,000 distinct CDR3 sequences, about 10% of them seen once. This clonotype was sampled from a man between 18 and 29 years old who had mild COVID-19 (a few samples of this study predate the infection). Cell type and time point are not known. This chain connects TRBV18 to TRBJ2-5; no clear D. Sequencing used PBMCs or a T cell subset sorted from them (not recorded which). Here the CDR3 reads CASSPRSGRETQYF. CDR3 DNA sequence: TGTGCCAGCTCACCACGGTCTGGACGGGAGACCCAGTACTTC.